Following are 11 T cell receptor beta chains from one sample sequenced in a study of shared clonotypes between healthy human individuals. Assay used: immunoSEQ multiplex PCR; TCRdb lists only in-frame clones, some missing. Here the sample spans nearly 2 million clones, about 94% being singletons. In the naive CD8 group, cells lacked CD45RO and were positively selected for CCR7, so terminally differentiated effector memory CD45RA+ cells were left out. The sequenced sample consisted of naive CD8+ T cells sorted from blood. All receptors derive from a man younger than 35 in good health.

The J gene is TRBJ2-5, the V gene TRBV2; TRBD2 aligns across 11 bases. Germline V lookup: CDR1 SNHLY, CDR2 FYNNEI. The CDR3 runs to 17 residues. With 3 bases clipped from V and 0 bases from J, the junction kept 6 bases outside the gene matches. The CDR3 DNA reads as TGTGCCAGCAGTGAGGGGACTAGCGGATCATACCAAGAGACCCAGTACTTC. Translation gives CASSEGTSGSYQETQYF.

The chain combines TRBV7-9 with TRBJ2-1; weak D call: TRBD1 (5 bases). CDR3 length: 13 residues. Germline V lookup: CDR1 SEHNR, CDR2 FQNEAQ (reference sequence). V was trimmed by 3 bases and J by 6 bases, leaving 9 bases between them. The CDR3 DNA reads TGTGCCAGCAGCTTTTGGGGCCCCAATGAGCAGTTCTTC. Translation gives CASSFWGPNEQFF.

This clone was recorded once. V gene TRBV6-5 combines with J gene TRBJ2-7; D uncertain. The CDR3 sequence is 15 residues long. The germline CDR1 and CDR2 sequences are MNHEY and SVGAGI. V dropped 0 bases and J dropped 3 bases, with 12 bases sitting between them. The CDR3 nucleotides are TGTGCCAGCAGTTACTCGAACCCAGAAAACTACGAGCAGTACTTC. Translated: CASSYSNPENYEQYF.

V gene TRBV27 combines with J gene TRBJ2-7, with 7 positions matching TRBD2. The junction had 12 bases not matched to a gene; V was cut back by 1 base and J by 3 bases. CDR1 is MNHEY, CDR2 SMNVEV, per germline (reference sequence). The CDR3 covers 17 residues. The CDR3 protein is CASSLFTGGGRGYEQYF. DNA of the CDR3: TGTGCCAGCAGTTTATTTACCGGGGGAGGGAGAGGCTACGAGCAGTACTTC.

V usage is TRBV5-1 and J usage is TRBJ2-1; D gene unclear. Germline assignment: CDR1 SGHRS and CDR2 YFSETQ. V was clipped by 0 bases and J by 6 bases, with 7 bases between them. The CDR3 contains 13 residues. The CDR3 DNA reads TGCGCCAGCAGCTTGGAGACCGCCAATGAGCAGTTCTTC. This gives the protein CASSLETANEQFF. The full variable domain, in which reference TRBV5-1 and TRBJ2-1 provide the parts outside the CDR3, is KAGVTQTPRYLIKTRGQQVTLSCSPISGHRSVSWYQQTPGQGLQFLFEYFSETQRNKGNFPGRFSGRQFSNSRSEMNVSTLELGDSALYLCASSLETANEQFFGPGTRLTVL.

The V gene is TRBV5-6, the J gene TRBJ2-7, with 8 bases matching TRBD2. Germline CDR1 is SGHDT and CDR2 is YYEEEE. The CDR3 covers 13 residues. V was clipped by 2 bases and J by 6 bases; unmatched bases: 4. CDR3 amino acids: CASSFREGAEQYF. DNA of the CDR3: TGTGCCAGCAGCTTTCGGGAGGGAGCCGAGCAGTACTTC.

The rearrangement uses TRBV7-2 and TRBJ1-3; D is ambiguous. The CDR3 is made up of 15 amino acids. The V and J ends lost 4 bases and 4 bases respectively, with 14 bases between them. CDR1 is SGHTA and CDR2 is FQGNSA in the germline V gene. CDR3 region: CASSWPKVAGNTIYF. In DNA, the CDR3 is TGTGCCAGCAGCTGGCCGAAAGTAGCAGGAAACACCATATATTTT.

The chain joins TRBV5-1 to TRBJ2-4; TRBD2 aligns across 12 bases. J lost 5 bases, V lost 5 bases, and 11 bases had no gene match. The CDR3 is 17 residues long. CDR1 and CDR2 (germline): SGHRS, YFSETQ. The CDR3 DNA reads as TGCGCCAGCAGTCCCACGACTAGCGGGGGTGGAGAAAACATTCAGTACTTC. Translating it yields CASSPTTSGGGENIQYF.

This clone was counted a single time. The V and J genes are TRBV4-3 and TRBJ1-4, with D perhaps TRBD1 (6 bases). Trimming left V 4 bases short and J 3 bases short, with 12 bases between. CDR3 length: 15 amino acids. The germline CDR1 and CDR2 sequences are LGHNA and YSLEER. Here the CDR3 reads CASSLDSTPNEKLFF. CDR3 nucleotides: TGCGCCAGCAGCCTGGACAGTACTCCTAATGAAAAACTGTTTTTT.

The V and J genes are TRBV7-9 and TRBJ2-1; D gene unclear. The CDR3 is 12 residues long. The ends were cut back, 8 bases at V and 6 bases at J, with 11 bases in the middle. From germline, CDR1 is SEHNR and CDR2 FQNEAQ (reference sequence). This CDR3 is CASGDQGNEQFF. The CDR3 nucleotides read TGTGCCAGCGGCGACCAAGGCAATGAGCAGTTCTTC.

The chain couples TRBV10-2 to TRBJ1-1; D is uncertain. The CDR3 totals 13 residues. V was trimmed by 1 base and J by 7 bases, leaving 10 bases between them. Germline V gene data show CDR1 as WSHSY and CDR2 as SAAADI. The CDR3 sequence is CASSEFPVDEAFF. The CDR3 DNA sequence: TGCGCCAGCAGTGAGTTCCCCGTGGATGAAGCTTTCTTT.